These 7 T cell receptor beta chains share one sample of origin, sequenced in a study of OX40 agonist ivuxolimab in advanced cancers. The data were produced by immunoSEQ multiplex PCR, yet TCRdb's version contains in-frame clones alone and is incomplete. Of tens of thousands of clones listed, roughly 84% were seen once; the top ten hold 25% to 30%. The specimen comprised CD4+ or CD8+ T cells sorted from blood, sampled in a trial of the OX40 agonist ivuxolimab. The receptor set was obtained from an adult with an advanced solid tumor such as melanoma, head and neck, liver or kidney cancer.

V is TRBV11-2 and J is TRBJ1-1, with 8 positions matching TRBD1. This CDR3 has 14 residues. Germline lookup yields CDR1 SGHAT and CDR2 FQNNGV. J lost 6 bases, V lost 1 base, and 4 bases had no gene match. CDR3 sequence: CASSLVVRGPEAFF. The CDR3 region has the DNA TGTGCCAGCAGCTTAGTTGTCAGGGGGCCTGAAGCTTTCTTT.

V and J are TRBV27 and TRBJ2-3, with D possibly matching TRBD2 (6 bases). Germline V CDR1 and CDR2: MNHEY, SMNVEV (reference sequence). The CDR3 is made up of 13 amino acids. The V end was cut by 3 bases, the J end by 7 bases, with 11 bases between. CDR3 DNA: TGTGCCAGCAGTTTGGGGACTTACAATACGCAGTATTTT. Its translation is CASSLGTYNTQYF.

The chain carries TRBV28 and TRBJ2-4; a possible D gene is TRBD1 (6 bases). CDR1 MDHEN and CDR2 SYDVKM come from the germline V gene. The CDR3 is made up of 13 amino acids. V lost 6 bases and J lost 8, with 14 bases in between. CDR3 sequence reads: CASSVGQTDIQYF. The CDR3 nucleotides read TGTGCCAGCAGCGTTGGACAGACGGACATTCAGTACTTC.

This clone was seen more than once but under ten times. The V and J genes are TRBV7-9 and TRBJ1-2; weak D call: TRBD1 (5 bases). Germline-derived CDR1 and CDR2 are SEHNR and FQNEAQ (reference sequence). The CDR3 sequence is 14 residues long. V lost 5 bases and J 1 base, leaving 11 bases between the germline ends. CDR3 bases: TGTGCCAGCAGCCTCCAGGGTTTTAACTATGGCTACACCTTC. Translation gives CASSLQGFNYGYTF.

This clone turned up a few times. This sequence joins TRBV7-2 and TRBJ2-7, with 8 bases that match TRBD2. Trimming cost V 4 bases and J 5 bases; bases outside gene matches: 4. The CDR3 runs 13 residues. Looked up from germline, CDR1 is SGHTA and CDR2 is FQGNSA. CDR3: CASSSGLAHEQYF. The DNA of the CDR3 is TGTGCCAGCAGCTCCGGACTAGCCCACGAGCAGTACTTC.

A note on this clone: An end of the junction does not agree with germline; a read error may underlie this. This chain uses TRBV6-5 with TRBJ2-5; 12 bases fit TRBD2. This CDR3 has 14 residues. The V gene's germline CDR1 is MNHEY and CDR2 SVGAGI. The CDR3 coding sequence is TGTGCCAGCAGCGACTCCGGGACTAGCGGGTTTTGGGACTTC. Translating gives CASSDSGTSGFWDF.

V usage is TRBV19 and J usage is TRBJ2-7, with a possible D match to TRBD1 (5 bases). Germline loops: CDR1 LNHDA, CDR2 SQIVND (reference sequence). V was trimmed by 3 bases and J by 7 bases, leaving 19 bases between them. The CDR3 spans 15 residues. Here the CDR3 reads CASSMDSWTHWEQYF. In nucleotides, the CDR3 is TGTGCCAGTAGTATGGATTCATGGACACACTGGGAGCAGTACTTC.